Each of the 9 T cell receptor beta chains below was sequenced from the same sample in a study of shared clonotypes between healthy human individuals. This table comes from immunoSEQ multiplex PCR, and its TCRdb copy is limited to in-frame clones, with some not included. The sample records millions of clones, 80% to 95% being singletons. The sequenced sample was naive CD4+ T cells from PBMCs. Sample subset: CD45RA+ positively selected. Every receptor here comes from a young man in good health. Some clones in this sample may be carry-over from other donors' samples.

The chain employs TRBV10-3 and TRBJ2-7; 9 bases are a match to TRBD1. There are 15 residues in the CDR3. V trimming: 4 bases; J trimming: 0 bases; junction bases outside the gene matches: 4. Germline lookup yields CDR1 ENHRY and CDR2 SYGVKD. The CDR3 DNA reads TGTGCCATCAGTGTGGGACAGGGCCTCTCCTACGAGCAGTACTTC. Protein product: CAISVGQGLSYEQYF.

The DNA for the CDR3 is TGTGCCAGCAGCTTGGAGTACATGAACACTGAAGCTTTCTTT. This sequence encodes CASSLEYMNTEAFF. V is TRBV11-2 and J is TRBJ1-1; unclear D gene. This CDR3 comprises 14 residues. V gave up 3 bases and J gave up 0 bases, with 8 bases separating them. In germline, CDR1 is SGHAT, CDR2 FQNNGV.

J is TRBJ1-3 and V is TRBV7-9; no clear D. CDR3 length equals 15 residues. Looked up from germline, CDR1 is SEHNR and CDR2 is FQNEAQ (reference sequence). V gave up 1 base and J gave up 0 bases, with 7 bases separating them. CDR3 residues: CASSLVAASGNTIYF. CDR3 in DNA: TGTGCCAGCAGCTTAGTAGCAGCCTCTGGAAACACCATATATTTT.

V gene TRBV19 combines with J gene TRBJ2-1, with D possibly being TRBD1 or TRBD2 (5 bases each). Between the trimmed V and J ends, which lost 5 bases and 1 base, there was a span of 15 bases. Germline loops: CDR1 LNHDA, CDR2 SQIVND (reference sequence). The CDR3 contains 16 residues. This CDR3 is CASSPTPGSSYNEQFF. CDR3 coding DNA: TGTGCCAGTAGTCCCACCCCAGGGAGTTCCTACAATGAGCAGTTCTTC.

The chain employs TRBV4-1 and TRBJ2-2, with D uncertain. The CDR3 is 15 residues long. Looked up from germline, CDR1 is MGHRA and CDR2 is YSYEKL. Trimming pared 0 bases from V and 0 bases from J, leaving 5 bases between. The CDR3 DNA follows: TGCGCCAGCAGCCAAGATGCGACGAACACCGGGGAGCTGTTTTTT. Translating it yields CASSQDATNTGELFF.

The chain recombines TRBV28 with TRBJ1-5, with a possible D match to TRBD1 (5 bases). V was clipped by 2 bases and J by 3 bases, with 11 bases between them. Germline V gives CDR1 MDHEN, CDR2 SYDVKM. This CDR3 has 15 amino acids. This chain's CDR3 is CASSLDSSFNQPQHF. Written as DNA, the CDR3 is TGTGCCAGCAGTTTAGACAGTTCCTTCAATCAGCCCCAGCATTTT.

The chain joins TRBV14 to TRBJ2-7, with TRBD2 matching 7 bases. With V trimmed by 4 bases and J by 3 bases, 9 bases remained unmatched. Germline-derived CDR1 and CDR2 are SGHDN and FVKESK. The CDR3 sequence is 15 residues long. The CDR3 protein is CASSPAGDPYYEQYF. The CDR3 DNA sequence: TGTGCCAGCAGCCCGGCGGGGGACCCTTACTACGAGCAGTACTTC.

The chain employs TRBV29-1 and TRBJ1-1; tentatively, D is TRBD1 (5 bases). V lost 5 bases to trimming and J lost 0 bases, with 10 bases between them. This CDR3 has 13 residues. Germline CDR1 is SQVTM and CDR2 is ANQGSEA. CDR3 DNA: TGCAGCGTTACTGGGGGTTTGAACACTGAAGCTTTCTTT. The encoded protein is CSVTGGLNTEAFF.

The DNA for the CDR3 is TGCGCCAGCAGCGAAGGAGGGACGGCATCCTACGAGCAGTACTTC. This translates into CASSEGGTASYEQYF. This chain links TRBV5-1 with TRBJ2-7, with a possible D match to TRBD2 (6 bases). CDR1 is SGHRS and CDR2 is YFSETQ in the germline V gene. V shed 4 bases and J shed 1 base, with 15 bases lying between them. The CDR3 is made up of 15 amino acids.